Listed here are 21 T cell receptor beta chains from one sample, sequenced in a study of blood T cell repertoires in COVID-19. Assay used: immunoSEQ multiplex PCR; TCRdb lists only in-frame clones, some missing. The sample has approximately 360,000 clones; almost 90% are singletons. Specimen: peripheral blood. The receptors originated from a young man with active or convalescent COVID-19.

CDR3 sequence (DNA): TGTGCCAGCAGCGGCTCGTTGAGCTCCTACAATGAGCAGTTCTTC. Protein sequence: CASSGSLSSYNEQFF. The V gene is TRBV9, the J gene TRBJ2-1; no reliable D call. Trimming shortened V by 3 bases and J by 0 bases, and 10 bases separated the two germline ends. Germline lookup yields CDR1 SGDLS and CDR2 YYNGEE. The length of the CDR3 is 15 residues.

The rearrangement uses TRBV6-5 and TRBJ2-1; 10 bases line up with TRBD2. Germline CDR1 reads MNHEY; CDR2 reads SVGAGI. The CDR3 is made up of 16 amino acids. The J segment lost 4 bases and the V segment lost 1 base, leaving 4 bases of the junction unmatched. Here the CDR3 reads CASSYFELAGYNEQFF. For the CDR3, the DNA is TGTGCCAGCAGTTACTTTGAACTAGCGGGGTACAATGAGCAGTTCTTC.

The chain recombines TRBV28 with TRBJ1-1, with D perhaps matching TRBD1 (5 bases). Germline V gene sequence: CDR1 MDHEN, CDR2 SYDVKM. Trimming removed 2 bases from V and 0 bases from J, with 16 bases in between. This CDR3 contains 17 residues. CDR3 nucleotides: TGTGCCAGCAGTTTAAGCCGAGTGGGGGACTTGAACACTGAAGCTTTCTTT. Its translation is CASSLSRVGDLNTEAFF. Full variable domain (remainder filled in from reference TRBV28 and TRBJ1-1): DVKVTQSSRYLVKRTGEKVFLECVQDMDHENMFWYRQDPGLGLRLIYFSYDVKMKEKGDIPEGYSVSREKKERFSLILESASTNQTSMYLCASSLSRVGDLNTEAFFGQGTRLTVV.

This chain connects TRBV4-3 to TRBJ2-7; tentative D call: TRBD1 (5 bases). Trimming pared 1 base from V and 2 bases from J, leaving 12 bases between. The V gene's germline CDR1 is LGHNA and CDR2 YSLEER. The CDR3 has 15 amino acids. This CDR3 is CASSQGSQVTYEQYF. The CDR3 DNA reads as TGCGCCAGCAGCCAAGGGTCACAGGTAACCTACGAGCAGTACTTC.

The chain combines TRBV11-2 with TRBJ2-2, with 7 bases that match TRBD1. Germline CDR1 SGHAT, CDR2 FQNNGV. The CDR3 loop spans 13 amino acids. V was pared by 5 bases and J by 4 bases, with 1 base of the junction left unmatched. The CDR3 nucleotides read TGTGCCAGCAGCGGGACAGTCACCGGGGAGCTGTTTTTT. It yields the protein CASSGTVTGELFF.

The CDR3 is CASSVEAGGIDTQYF. The CDR3 nucleotides read TGTGCCAGCAGCGTAGAGGCAGGGGGAATAGATACGCAGTATTTT. The chain is built from TRBV9 and TRBJ2-3; the match to TRBD1 covers 7 bases. The CDR3 contains 15 residues. V trimming: 0 bases; J trimming: 5 bases; junction bases outside the gene matches: 6. In germline, CDR1 is SGDLS, CDR2 YYNGEE.

The chain combines TRBV5-1 with TRBJ2-3; tentative D call: TRBD2 (5 bases). Trimming stripped 5 bases from V and 9 bases from J, with 16 bases between. CDR1 and CDR2 (germline): SGHRS, YFSETQ. CDR3 length: 13 amino acids. CDR3 in amino acids: CASRSGRSRTQYF. CDR3 nucleotides: TGCGCCAGCAGATCGGGGAGATCCCGGACGCAGTATTTT. Looking up the rest from reference TRBV5-1 and TRBJ2-3 gives the full variable domain: KAGVTQTPRYLIKTRGQQVTLSCSPISGHRSVSWYQQTPGQGLQFLFEYFSETQRNKGNFPGRFSGRQFSNSRSEMNVSTLELGDSALYLCASRSGRSRTQYFGPGTRLTVL.

V gene TRBV19 combines with J gene TRBJ2-2, with 10 bases identical to TRBD1. Unmatched junction bases numbered 6, after V lost 5 bases and J lost 6 bases. Germline V gives CDR1 LNHDA, CDR2 SQIVND (reference sequence). The CDR3 has 15 amino acids. CDR3 amino acids: CASSSRQGAAGELFF. CDR3 bases: TGTGCCAGTAGTTCTAGACAGGGGGCGGCCGGGGAGCTGTTTTTT.

This chain uses TRBV28 with TRBJ2-7; no clear D gene. V lost 5 bases and J 7 bases, leaving 12 bases between the germline ends. CDR1 and CDR2 from the germline V gene are MDHEN and SYDVKM. The length of the CDR3 is 12 residues. The CDR3 protein is CASSPRSLEQYF. The DNA of the CDR3 is TGTGCCAGCAGTCCGAGGAGTTTGGAGCAGTACTTC.

The J gene is TRBJ2-7, the V gene TRBV7-8; perhaps TRBD1 as D (5 bases). Trimming took 3 bases from V and 4 from J, leaving 10 bases between them. Germline assignment: CDR1 SGHVS and CDR2 FQNEAQ. This CDR3 has 13 residues. The CDR3 DNA follows: TGTGCCAGCAGCTTCGGCAGGGCTTACGAGCAGTACTTC. As protein: CASSFGRAYEQYF.

The chain links TRBV14 to TRBJ1-6; TRBD1 matches 7 bases. CDR1 and CDR2 (germline): SGHDN, FVKESK. J gave up 5 bases and V 5 bases, and 3 bases lay outside the gene matches. CDR3 length equals 14 residues. The CDR3 bases are TGTGCCAGCAGCGTGACAGGGAATAATTCACCCCTCCACTTT. Protein product: CASSVTGNNSPLHF.

The chain is built from TRBV7-6 and TRBJ2-1; 8 bases are shared with TRBD1. CDR1 is SGHVS and CDR2 is FNYEAQ in the germline V gene. V shed 7 bases and J 0 bases; nucleotides not matched to a gene: 5. The CDR3 extends over 15 amino acids. The CDR3 DNA follows: TGTGCCAGCACCCCACAGGGGGGCTCCTACAATGAGCAGTTCTTC. Its translation is CASTPQGGSYNEQFF.

The rearrangement uses TRBV2 and TRBJ1-5, with D maybe TRBD1 (5 bases). CDR3 length: 13 residues. Trimming shortened V by 9 bases and J by 1 base, and 10 bases separated the two germline ends. The germline CDR1 and CDR2 sequences are SNHLY and FYNNEI. CDR3 loop: CASGQESNQPQHF. The DNA of the CDR3 is TGTGCCAGTGGACAAGAAAGCAATCAGCCCCAGCATTTT.

The chain links TRBV12-3 or TRBV12-4 to TRBJ1-2; no firm D call. There are 13 residues in the CDR3. The V end was cut by 6 bases, the J end by 4 bases, with 12 bases between. Here the CDR3 DNA reads TGTGCCAGCAGATACGACAAGCTCTATGGCTACACCTTC. This sequence encodes CASRYDKLYGYTF.

This sequence joins TRBV5-1 and TRBJ1-3, with no clear D. CDR3 length: 15 residues. Germline CDR1 and CDR2: SGHRS and YFSETQ. V gave up 0 bases and J gave up 0 bases, with 7 bases separating them. CDR3 nucleotides: TGCGCCAGCAGCTTGGGGTCGAGCTCTGGAAACACCATATATTTT. Its translation: CASSLGSSSGNTIYF.

The chain combines TRBV24-1 with TRBJ1-5, with D possibly TRBD1 on 6 matching bases. Trimming cost V 1 base and J 5 bases, with 8 bases left between them. CDR3 size: 14 residues. Germline V gene data show CDR1 as KGHDR and CDR2 as SFDVKD. The CDR3 protein is CATSDLAGDQPQHF. The CDR3 DNA reads TGTGCCACCAGTGATTTAGCAGGGGATCAGCCCCAGCATTTT.

V gene TRBV30 combines with J gene TRBJ2-4; 9 positions agree with TRBD1. Germline V CDR1 and CDR2: GTSNPN, SVGIG (reference sequence). The CDR3 runs 16 residues. V lost 2 bases and J lost 6; bases outside the gene matches: 11. The CDR3 DNA is TGTGCCTGGAGTAAGGCGCAAGGGGGACAGGGAAACATTCAGTACTTC. This gives the protein CAWSKAQGGQGNIQYF.

V gene TRBV19 combines with J gene TRBJ2-2; D may be TRBD1 (6 bases). Trimming left V 8 bases short and J 6 bases short, with 13 bases between. Per the germline V gene, CDR1 is LNHDA and CDR2 is SQIVND (reference sequence). The CDR3 has 13 residues. This chain's CDR3 is CASLQGYPGELFF. CDR3 in DNA: TGTGCCAGTTTACAGGGCTACCCCGGGGAGCTGTTTTTT. Looking up the rest from reference TRBV19 and TRBJ2-2 gives the full variable domain: DGGITQSPKYLFRKEGQNVTLSCEQNLNHDAMYWYRQDPGQGLRLIYYSQIVNDFQKGDIAEGYSVSREKKESFPLTVTSAQKNPTAFYLCASLQGYPGELFFGEGSRLTVL.

In this sample, this clone turned up a few times. The chain combines TRBV11-3 with TRBJ1-1; the D is unclear. V lost 7 bases to trimming and J lost 0 bases, with 12 bases between them. CDR1 and CDR2 from the germline V gene are SGHNT and YENEEA. The CDR3 has 14 residues. DNA for the CDR3: TGTGCCAGCATTCTCTCGGGGTTGAACACTGAAGCTTTCTTT. This translates into CASILSGLNTEAFF.

This clone was recorded only once. The rearrangement links TRBV27 to TRBJ2-2; no reliable D call. V shed 5 bases and J shed 0 bases, with 10 bases lying between them. The CDR3 is 15 residues long. CDR1 and CDR2 (germline): MNHEY, SMNVEV (reference sequence). CDR3 nucleotides: TGTGCCAGCAGTCCCCGCCGGGCGAACACCGGGGAGCTGTTTTTT. Translation: CASSPRRANTGELFF.

The chain recombines TRBV11-3 with TRBJ2-7; a weak D match, TRBD1 (6 bases). Trimming removed 1 base at V and 5 bases at J, with 21 bases between. CDR3 size: 17 residues. The germline V gene has CDR1 SGHNT and CDR2 YENEEA. This CDR3 reads CASSLAGYGAGDNEQYF. CDR3 in DNA: TGTGCCAGCAGCTTAGCCGGATACGGGGCAGGGGATAACGAGCAGTACTTC.